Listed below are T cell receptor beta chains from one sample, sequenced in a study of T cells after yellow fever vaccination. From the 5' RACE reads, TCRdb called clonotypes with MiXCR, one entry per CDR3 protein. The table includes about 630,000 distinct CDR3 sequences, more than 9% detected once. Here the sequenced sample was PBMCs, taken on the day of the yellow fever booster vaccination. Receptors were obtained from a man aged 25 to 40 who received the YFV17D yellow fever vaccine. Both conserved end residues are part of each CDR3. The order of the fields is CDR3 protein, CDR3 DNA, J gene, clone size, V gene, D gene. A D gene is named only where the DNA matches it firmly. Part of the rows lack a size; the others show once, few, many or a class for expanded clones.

CDR3: CASSVKRSYEQYF
DNA: TGTGCCAGCTCAGTAAAGCGCTCCTACGAGCAGTACTTC
J: TRBJ2-7
size: few
V: TRBV18
D: NA

CDR3: CATSETGDFSGNTIYF
DNA: TGTGCCACCAGTGAAACAGGGGACTTCTCTGGAAACACCATATATTTT
J: TRBJ1-3
size: few
V: TRBV24-1
D: TRBD1

CDR3: CASSPGLAVETQYF
DNA: TGTGCCAGCAGCCCTGGACTAGCGGTAGAGACCCAGTACTTC
J: TRBJ2-5
size: few
V: TRBV7-9
D: TRBD2

CDR3: CASSQASSGTQYF
DNA: TGTGCCAGCAGCCAAGCGTCTTCGGGGACCCAGTACTTC
J: TRBJ2-5
size: few
V: TRBV14
D: NA

CDR3: CASSPSDFRVMHVTQYF
DNA: TGTGCCAGCAGCCCCTCGGACTTTCGCGTCATGCATGTTACGCAGTATTTT
J: TRBJ2-3
size: NA
V: TRBV7-9
D: NA

CDR3: CSVKVGASYTDTQYF
DNA: TGCAGTGTCAAGGTTGGGGCCTCCTATACAGATACGCAGTATTTT
J: TRBJ2-3
size: NA
V: TRBV20-1
D: NA

CDR3: CFWGRTSGFTGELFF
DNA: TGCTTCTGGGGCCGGACTAGCGGGTTCACCGGGGAGCTGTTTTTT
J: TRBJ2-2
size: NA
V: TRBV20-1
D: TRBD2

CDR3: CASSKIAGDGETQYF
DNA: TGTGCCAGCAGTAAAATAGCGGGAGATGGAGAGACCCAGTACTTC
J: TRBJ2-5
size: few
V: TRBV9
D: TRBD2

CDR3: CASSSQVVSYNEQFF
DNA: TGTGCCAGCAGCTCACAGGTCGTCTCCTACAATGAGCAGTTCTTC
J: TRBJ2-1
size: few
V: TRBV11-2
D: NA

CDR3: CASSFFPASYTF
DNA: TGTGCCAGCAGTTTTTTCCCGGCGAGCTACACCTTC
J: TRBJ1-2
size: few
V: TRBV12-3/TRBV12-4
D: NA

CDR3: CSVETGITGELFF
DNA: TGCAGCGTTGAAACTGGGATCACCGGGGAGCTGTTTTTT
J: TRBJ2-2
size: many
V: TRBV29-1
D: NA

CDR3: CASSWGRGNTEAFF
DNA: TGCGCCAGCAGCTGGGGACGGGGAAACACTGAAGCTTTCTTT
J: TRBJ1-1
size: NA
V: TRBV5-1
D: NA

CDR3: CASSQSRREANQPQHF
DNA: TGCGCCAGCAGTCAATCGAGAAGGGAAGCCAATCAGCCCCAGCATTTT
J: TRBJ1-5
size: few
V: TRBV23-1
D: NA

CDR3: CASSSDTDSSNEQFF
DNA: TGTGCCAGCAGCTCAGACACGGACAGTTCCAATGAGCAGTTCTTC
J: TRBJ2-1
size: few
V: TRBV7-2
D: NA

CDR3: CASSQREGSPTDTQYF
DNA: TGTGCCAGCAGTCAGCGGGAGGGCTCTCCTACAGATACGCAGTATTTT
J: TRBJ2-3
size: few
V: TRBV6-1
D: TRBD2

CDR3: CASSATSGWEQYF
DNA: TGTGCCAGCAGTGCCACTAGCGGGTGGGAGCAGTACTTC
J: TRBJ2-7
size: many
V: TRBV28
D: TRBD2

CDR3: CSGVASNTGELFF
DNA: TGCAGTGGGGTTGCCTCGAACACCGGGGAGCTGTTTTTT
J: TRBJ2-2
size: NA
V: TRBV20-1
D: NA

CDR3: CSARDAGTSAGEQYF
DNA: TGCAGTGCTAGAGACGCCGGGACTAGCGCTGGCGAGCAGTACTTC
J: TRBJ2-7
size: NA
V: TRBV20-1
D: TRBD2

CDR3: CCARPPLQGRGNTIYF
DNA: TGCTGTGCTAGACCACCACTACAGGGTCGAGGAAACACCATATATTTT
J: TRBJ1-3
size: NA
V: TRBV20-1
D: NA

CDR3: CASSPALSEQYF
DNA: TGCGCCAGCAGCCCCGCCCTTTCTGAGCAGTACTTC
J: TRBJ2-7
size: few
V: TRBV5-1
D: NA